One and the same sample provided the 27 T cell receptor beta chains below, sequenced in a study of shared clonotypes between healthy human individuals. The protocol was immunoSEQ multiplex PCR, while the TCRdb copy is restricted to in-frame clones and leaves out a portion. There are some 2,400,000 clones in the sample; around 95% occur only once, and around 0.13% lies in the top ten. The sequencing input was naive CD4+ T cells sorted from blood. Sample subset: CD45RA+ positively selected. The receptors shown here come from a young man in good health.

The chain has TRBV6-1 and TRBJ1-3; D unresolved. The V gene's germline CDR1 is MNHNS and CDR2 SASEGT. The CDR3 contains 16 residues. V was clipped by 2 bases and J by 4 bases, with 15 bases between them. As DNA, the CDR3 is TGTGCCAGCAGTGAAACGAGTCAGAGGTCCGGAAACACCATATATTTT. It codes for CASSETSQRSGNTIYF.

Remarks on this clone: The sample has other DNA sequences that encode this CDR3 too. This chain uses TRBV6-1 with TRBJ2-7, with 7 bases lining up with TRBD2. The germline V gene has CDR1 MNHNS and CDR2 SASEGT. The CDR3 is 13 amino acids. The J segment lost 2 bases and the V segment lost 6 bases, leaving 4 bases of the junction unmatched. In DNA, the CDR3 is TGTGCCAGCAGCGTAGCGGGCCCCTACGAGCAGTACTTC. Translation gives CASSVAGPYEQYF.

The rearrangement links TRBV7-2 to TRBJ1-1; 7 bases fit TRBD1. In germline, CDR1 is SGHTA, CDR2 FQGNSA. Trimming at V came to 5 bases and at J to 5 bases, leaving 8 bases not matched to a gene. The CDR3 consists of 14 residues. The CDR3, as DNA: TGTGCCAGCAGCGTAACAGGGGTCGAGACTGAAGCTTTCTTT. It is translated as CASSVTGVETEAFF.

The CDR3 protein is CASSLTTGDTGELFF. The DNA for the CDR3 is TGCGCCAGCAGCTTGACGACAGGGGACACCGGGGAGCTGTTTTTT. This chain connects TRBV5-1 to TRBJ2-2; 8 bases match TRBD1. The length of the CDR3 is 15 residues. The germline CDR1 and CDR2 sequences are SGHRS and YFSETQ. V lost 1 base to trimming and J lost 3 bases; unmatched junction nucleotides: 2.

The chain recombines TRBV29-1 with TRBJ2-7; 7 bases agree with TRBD2. The ends lost 4 bases at V and 0 bases at J; junction bases unmatched: 12. CDR1 and CDR2 from the germline V gene are SQVTM and ANQGSEA. The CDR3 has 16 amino acids. CDR3 protein: CSVARGSGPYSYEQYF. In DNA form, the CDR3 reads TGCAGCGTTGCTCGGGGTAGCGGGCCTTACTCCTACGAGCAGTACTTC.

The chain employs TRBV9 and TRBJ2-7, with 10 bases that match TRBD1. V lost 9 bases and J lost 4; bases outside the gene matches: 7. Germline V gene sequence: CDR1 SGDLS, CDR2 YYNGEE. CDR3 size: 13 residues. CDR3 in DNA: TGTGCCACCCGGTGGGACAGGGGTTACGAGCAGTACTTC. This encodes CATRWDRGYEQYF.

CDR3 in DNA: TGTGCCTGGCTAGGTACTGGCTACAATGAGCAGTTCTTC. This gives the protein CAWLGTGYNEQFF. The chain carries TRBV30 and TRBJ2-1; D remains ambiguous. The CDR3 spans 13 residues. Deletions cut 5 bases from V and 3 bases from J, with 11 bases between. Germline V gives CDR1 GTSNPN, CDR2 SVGIG (reference sequence).

Details on this clone: Other DNA sequences in this sample translate to the same CDR3. J is TRBJ1-6 and V is TRBV30; 7 bases fit TRBD1. From germline, CDR1 is GTSNPN and CDR2 SVGIG (reference sequence). Trimming removed 1 base from V and 7 bases from J; junction bases left unmatched: 4. The CDR3 runs to 14 residues. This chain's CDR3 is CAWSDRGWNSPLHF. The CDR3 DNA sequence: TGTGCCTGGAGTGACAGGGGATGGAATTCACCCCTCCACTTT.

The gene calls are TRBV9 and TRBJ2-5; 8 bases match TRBD2. Germline V lookup: CDR1 SGDLS, CDR2 YYNGEE. CDR3 length: 16 residues. Trimming took 3 bases from V and 5 from J; bases not matched to a gene: 12. CDR3 in DNA: TGTGCCAGCAGCGCCGGAGCGCGGGGGGACGGCGAGACCCAGTACTTC. Encoded protein: CASSAGARGDGETQYF.

The rearrangement links TRBV5-6 to TRBJ1-6; the D gene is possibly TRBD1 (6 bases). Germline CDR1 is SGHDT and CDR2 is YYEEEE. The V end lost 3 bases, the J end lost 9 bases, and 19 bases lay between the germline ends. The CDR3 has 16 residues. The CDR3 DNA reads TGTGCCAGCAGCTACCGACAGACAGGTGTTATTTCACCCCTCCACTTT. Protein: CASSYRQTGVISPLHF. Using reference TRBV5-6 and TRBJ1-6 for the parts outside the CDR3, the full variable domain is DAGVTQSPTHLIKTRGQQVTLRCSPKSGHDTVSWYQQALGQGPQFIFQYYEEEERQRGNFPDRFSGHQFPNYSSELNVNALLLGDSALYLCASSYRQTGVISPLHFGNGTRLTVT.

The rearrangement uses TRBV6-1 and TRBJ1-1; perhaps TRBD1 as D (6 bases). This CDR3 comprises 15 residues. From germline, CDR1 is MNHNS and CDR2 SASEGT. V was cut by 0 bases and J by 4 bases, with 12 bases left in between. The CDR3 DNA is TGTGCCAGCAGTGAAGCGCTAGGGGGACCCACTGAAGCTTTCTTT. This translates into CASSEALGGPTEAFF.

The chain recombines TRBV11-3 with TRBJ2-2; 11 positions agree with TRBD2. The CDR3 is 16 amino acids. Looked up from germline, CDR1 is SGHNT and CDR2 is YENEEA. V shed 4 bases, J shed 0 bases, and the junction held 1 base outside the gene matches. CDR3 bases: TGTGCCAGCAGCTCGGGACTAGCGGCGAACACCGGGGAGCTGTTTTTT. Protein product: CASSSGLAANTGELFF.

This rearrangement joins TRBV7-9 to TRBJ1-1; 7 nucleotides agree with TRBD1. The CDR3 has 16 residues. Unmatched junction bases numbered 14, after V lost 5 bases and J lost 5 bases. Germline CDR1 and CDR2: SEHNR and FQNEAQ (reference sequence). The CDR3 bases are TGTGCCAGCAGCGGAGGGGGCAGGGCCCAGGCAACTGAAGCTTTCTTT. Its protein is CASSGGGRAQATEAFF.

This clone was seen once. The chain employs TRBV4-1 and TRBJ1-5, with D unresolved. V was clipped by 0 bases and J by 0 bases, with 12 bases between them. This CDR3 has 17 residues. The germline CDR1 and CDR2 sequences are MGHRA and YSYEKL. The CDR3 here is CASSQDAGYYSNQPQHF. DNA for the CDR3: TGCGCCAGCAGCCAAGATGCGGGGTATTATAGCAATCAGCCCCAGCATTTT.

The DNA of the CDR3 is TGTGCCAGCAGCTTAGGGGGACAGGCCCACTCCTACGAGCAGTACTTC. Protein sequence: CASSLGGQAHSYEQYF. The chain couples TRBV7-6 to TRBJ2-7, with 8 bases fitting TRBD1. The CDR3 runs 16 residues. Germline V gives CDR1 SGHVS, CDR2 FNYEAQ. J was trimmed by 0 bases and V by 1 base; bases with no gene match: 5.

The chain joins TRBV6-1 to TRBJ2-7, with a weak D call TRBD1 (6 bases). V lost 1 base and J 2 bases, leaving 21 bases between the germline ends. Germline V CDR1 and CDR2: MNHNS, SASEGT. The CDR3 runs 18 residues. The CDR3 protein is CASSEVHTGHLNPYEQYF. DNA for the CDR3: TGTGCCAGCAGTGAAGTACATACGGGACACCTTAACCCCTACGAGCAGTACTTC.

V and J are TRBV11-2 and TRBJ2-7, with D possibly TRBD1 on 5 matching bases. V dropped 3 bases and J dropped 2 bases, with 14 bases sitting between them. The CDR3 covers 15 residues. CDR1 is SGHAT, CDR2 FQNNGV, per germline. The CDR3 spells CASSFRLDNPYEQYF. In nucleotides, the CDR3 is TGTGCCAGCAGCTTTAGGCTGGACAATCCCTACGAGCAGTACTTC. Looking up the rest from reference TRBV11-2 and TRBJ2-7 gives the full variable domain: EAGVAQSPRYKIIEKRQSVAFWCNPISGHATLYWYQQILGQGPKLLIQFQNNGVVDDSQLPKDRFSAERLKGVDSTLKIQPAKLEDSAVYLCASSFRLDNPYEQYFGPGTRLTVT.

The rearrangement uses TRBV7-4 and TRBJ2-7, with 7 bases fitting TRBD2. CDR1 is SGHVT, CDR2 SQSDAQ, per germline. The CDR3 loop spans 15 amino acids. Trimming at V came to 3 bases and at J to 0 bases, leaving 5 bases not matched to a gene. This CDR3 is CASSFTGRYSYEQYF. The CDR3, as DNA: TGTGCCAGCAGCTTTACCGGGAGGTACTCCTACGAGCAGTACTTC.

The rearrangement joins TRBV28 to TRBJ2-7, with 7 bases that match TRBD2. CDR1 and CDR2 from the germline V gene are MDHEN and SYDVKM. With 3 bases clipped from V and 3 bases from J, the junction kept 8 bases outside the gene matches. CDR3 length equals 15 residues. The CDR3 is CASSFVLAVSYEQYF. Here the CDR3 DNA reads TGTGCCAGCAGTTTTGTTCTAGCGGTTAGCTACGAGCAGTACTTC.

The chain has TRBV5-1 and TRBJ2-7; unclear D gene. CDR1 SGHRS and CDR2 YFSETQ come from the germline V gene. The CDR3 contains 14 residues. Between the trimmed V and J ends, which lost 2 bases and 1 base, there was a span of 10 bases. CDR3 region: CASSFFAGSYEQYF. The CDR3 DNA reads as TGCGCCAGCAGCTTTTTTGCCGGATCCTACGAGCAGTACTTC.

V is TRBV5-1 and J is TRBJ1-2; D gene unclear. The germline V gene has CDR1 SGHRS and CDR2 YFSETQ. This CDR3 is 15 amino acids long. The V gene lost 5 bases and the J gene lost 4 bases, with 18 bases spanning the gap. CDR3 residues: CASRAASGSSYGYTF. Written as DNA, the CDR3 is TGCGCCAGCAGGGCTGCTTCCGGATCATCCTATGGCTACACCTTC.

This clone is a singleton in its sample. V and J are TRBV4-1 and TRBJ2-7; D perhaps matches TRBD2 (5 bases). This CDR3 has 15 amino acids. V was shortened by 4 bases and J by 2 bases, with 15 bases between the two germline ends. Looked up from germline, CDR1 is MGHRA and CDR2 is YSYEKL. This CDR3 reads CASSLGRTLAYEQYF. In DNA, the CDR3 is TGCGCCAGCAGCCTCGGGCGGACTTTGGCCTACGAGCAGTACTTC.

The chain combines TRBV27 with TRBJ2-2, with 7 nucleotides matching TRBD1. Unmatched junction bases numbered 8, after V lost 6 bases and J lost 4 bases. Germline lookup yields CDR1 MNHEY and CDR2 SMNVEV (reference sequence). The CDR3 totals 15 residues. This chain's CDR3 is CASRPTGASTGELFF. The CDR3 region has the DNA TGTGCCAGCAGGCCTACAGGGGCGAGCACCGGGGAGCTGTTTTTT.

This sequence joins TRBV11-2 and TRBJ2-3, with D possibly matching TRBD2 (6 bases). The CDR3 has 17 residues. Germline loops: CDR1 SGHAT, CDR2 FQNNGV. V lost 2 bases and J 1 base, leaving 16 bases between the germline ends. The CDR3 spells CASSLTGVGGGTDTQYF. The CDR3 nucleotides are TGTGCCAGCAGCTTAACTGGGGTTGGAGGGGGCACAGATACGCAGTATTTT.

CDR3 loop: CASSSPGQGYEQYF. The DNA for the CDR3 is TGTGCCAGCAGCAGCCCGGGACAGGGTTACGAGCAGTACTTC. This chain links TRBV7-9 with TRBJ2-7, with 9 bases lining up with TRBD1. Germline CDR1 SEHNR, CDR2 FQNEAQ (reference sequence). This CDR3 has 14 amino acids. J was trimmed by 4 bases and V by 5 bases; bases with no gene match: 6.

The chain uses TRBV18 and TRBJ2-2, with TRBD2 as a possible D gene (6 bases). The CDR3 runs to 15 residues. V was cut by 4 bases and J by 0 bases, with 9 bases left in between. The germline gives CDR1 KGHSH, CDR2 LQKENI. The CDR3: CASSLGGANTGELFF. The CDR3 nucleotides read TGTGCCAGCTCACTCGGGGGTGCGAACACCGGGGAGCTGTTTTTT.

In regard to this clone: Other DNA sequences within the sample encode an identical CDR3. This chain links TRBV28 with TRBJ2-1; possible D gene TRBD2, 5 bases. The germline V gene has CDR1 MDHEN and CDR2 SYDVKM. The CDR3 runs to 12 residues. V gave up 7 bases and J gave up 4 bases, with 8 bases separating them. In DNA form, the CDR3 reads TGTGCCAGCAACAGACTATACAATGAGCAGTTCTTC. This translates into CASNRLYNEQFF.